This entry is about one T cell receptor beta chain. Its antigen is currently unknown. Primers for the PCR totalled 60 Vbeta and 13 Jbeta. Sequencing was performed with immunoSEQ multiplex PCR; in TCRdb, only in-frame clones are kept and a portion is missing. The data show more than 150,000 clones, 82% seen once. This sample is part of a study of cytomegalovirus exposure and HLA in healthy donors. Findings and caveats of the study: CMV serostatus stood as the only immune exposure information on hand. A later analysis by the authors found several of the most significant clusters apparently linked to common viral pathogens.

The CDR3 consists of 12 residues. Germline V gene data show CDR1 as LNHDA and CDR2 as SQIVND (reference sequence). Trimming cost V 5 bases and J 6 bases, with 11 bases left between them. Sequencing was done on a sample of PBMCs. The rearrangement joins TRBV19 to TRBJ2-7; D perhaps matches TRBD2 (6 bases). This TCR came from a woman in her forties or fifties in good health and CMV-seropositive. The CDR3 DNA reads TGTGCCAGTAGTGCCGGAGCGGGCGAGCAGTACTTC. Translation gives CASSAGAGEQYF. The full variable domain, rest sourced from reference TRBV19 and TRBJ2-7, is DGGITQSPKYLFRKEGQNVTLSCEQNLNHDAMYWYRQDPGQGLRLIYYSQIVNDFQKGDIAEGYSVSREKKESFPLTVTSAQKNPTAFYLCASSAGAGEQYFGPGTRLTVT.